Listed below are T cell receptor beta chains from one sample, sequenced in a study of technical replicates of blood from a few donors. Libraries were prepared by immunoSEQ multiplex PCR; TCRdb keeps only in-frame clonotypes and omits some of them. The sample holds roughly 80,000 clones, 96% seen once. Sequencing used T cells isolated from PBMCs. These receptors originate from a human donor in good health. CDR3s include the opening cysteine and the closing phenylalanine or tryptophan. The D gene is left open where the match is weak. Clone size is shown for a subset of rows, as once, few, many or a class of expanded clone.

TRBJ2-7 | - | TRBV27 | - | TGTGCCAGCAGTTTATTTGGTCAGGGGCCTTACGAGCAGTACTTC | CASSLFGQGPYEQYF
TRBJ2-2 | TRBD2 | TRBV2 | - | TGTGCCAGGGGGGGGAGCCAAAACACCGGGGAGCTGTTTTTT | CARGGSQNTGELFF
TRBJ2-1 | - | TRBV7-6 | - | TGTGCCAGCAGCCCCAGGGCTATGCGGGAAACCTACAATGAGCAGTTCTTC | CASSPRAMRETYNEQFF
TRBJ2-3 | - | TRBV9 | - | TGTGCCAGCAGCTCAGCAGATACGCAGTATTTT | CASSSADTQYF
TRBJ2-5 | - | TRBV30 | - | TGTGCCTGGAGTGTCCGGCAGGCGACCCCAGGGACCCAGTACTTC | CAWSVRQATPGTQYF
TRBJ2-2 | - | TRBV6-4 | - | TGTGCCAGCAGTGTCGAGGTGCCCGGGGAGCTGTTTTTT | CASSVEVPGELFF
TRBJ1-2 | - | TRBV7-8 | - | TGTGCCAGCAGCTTAGAAGGGGGTACAGCTATATATGGCTACACCTTC | CASSLEGGTAIYGYTF
TRBJ2-3 | TRBD2 | TRBV9 | - | TGTGCCAGCAGCGCCAATCCCACTAGCGGCCCCACAGATACGCAGTATTTT | CASSANPTSGPTDTQYF
TRBJ2-2 | TRBD2 | TRBV2 | - | TGTGCCAGCAGCCGGACTAGCGGGAGATTAGGCACCGGGGAGCTGTTTTTT | CASSRTSGRLGTGELFF
TRBJ2-7 | - | TRBV6-1 | - | TGTGCCAGCAGTGAAGAGGACCCGGGAGTCGCCTACGAGCAGTACTTC | CASSEEDPGVAYEQYF
TRBJ2-2 | - | TRBV7-3 | - | TGTGCCAGCAGCTTAGGCGGGATAAACACCGGGGAGCTGTTTTTT | CASSLGGINTGELFF
TRBJ1-1 | - | TRBV27 | - | TGTGCCAGCAGTTTATCCCAGTTGAACACTGAAGCTTTCTTT | CASSLSQLNTEAFF
TRBJ2-7 | - | TRBV6-1 | - | TGTGCCAGCAGTGGGGACTCCAGCCCCTCCTACGAGCAGTACTTC | CASSGDSSPSYEQYF
TRBJ2-2 | TRBD1 | TRBV5-1 | once | TGCGCCAGCAGCAGGCAGGGGGACACCGGGGAGCTGTTTTTT | CASSRQGDTGELFF
TRBJ2-3 | - | TRBV14 | - | TGTGCCAGCAGCCAAGGGCAAGATACGCAGTATTTT | CASSQGQDTQYF
TRBJ2-3 | - | TRBV5-6 | - | TGTGCCAGCAGCTTGTTCGGGGAAGGCACAGATACGCAGTATTTT | CASSLFGEGTDTQYF
TRBJ2-1 | - | TRBV7-9 | once | TGTGCCAGCAGCTCCGGGACAGCGGGAGACAATGAGCAGTTCTTC | CASSSGTAGDNEQFF
TRBJ2-7 | TRBD2 | TRBV6-6 | - | TGTGCCAGCAGTTCCGGGACTAGCGGCTACGAGCAGTACTTC | CASSSGTSGYEQYF
TRBJ1-1 | TRBD1 | TRBV9 | - | TGTGCCAGCAGCGTGGGACAGGCGAACACTGAAGCTTTCTTT | CASSVGQANTEAFF
TRBJ1-5 | - | TRBV10-3 | - | TGTGCCATCAGTGAGGGGCAGAATCAGCCCCAGCATTTT | CAISEGQNQPQHF
TRBJ2-3 | TRBD2 | TRBV5-4 | - | TGTGCCAGCAGCCCCGGGACTAGTTTCACAGATACGCAGTATTTT | CASSPGTSFTDTQYF
TRBJ2-7 | TRBD1 | TRBV19 | - | TGTGCCAGTAGTATACAGACAGGGTACGAGCAGTACTTC | CASSIQTGYEQYF
TRBJ2-1 | TRBD2 | TRBV7-2 | - | TGTGCCAGCGACTTTAGCGGGTCCTACAATGAGCAGTTCTTC | CASDFSGSYNEQFF
TRBJ1-2 | TRBD1 | TRBV27 | once | TGTGCCAGCAGTTCTGGACAGGAGATAGCCGGCTACACCTTC | CASSSGQEIAGYTF
TRBJ2-1 | - | TRBV5-1 | - | TGCGCCAGCAGCTTGGGTCTTAGCTCCTACAATGAGCAGTTCTTC | CASSLGLSSYNEQFF
TRBJ2-5 | - | TRBV7-9 | - | TGTGCCAGCAGCCCCAGTGGGGGCGTAAGAGGGACCCAGTACTTC | CASSPSGGVRGTQYF
TRBJ1-2 | TRBD1 | TRBV5-1 | - | TGCGCCAGCAGCTTAGGACAGGCCAGCTATGGCTACACCTTC | CASSLGQASYGYTF
TRBJ1-5 | - | TRBV30 | - | TGTGCCTGGAGTGTATCAGGAGGGGTTCAGCCCCAGCATTTT | CAWSVSGGVQPQHF
TRBJ2-7 | - | TRBV7-8 | - | TGTGCCAGCAGCTACCGACCCGACAGCTACGAGCAGTACTTC | CASSYRPDSYEQYF
TRBJ2-5 | - | TRBV27 | - | TGTGCCAGCAGTCCGGAAGCTGTTTGGAGGGGGCAGGAATCGGAAACCCAGTACTTC | CASSPEAVWRGQESETQYF
TRBJ2-1 | - | TRBV19 | - | TGTGCCAGTAGTGCCTCCCTAGCAAGTGAGCAGTTCTTC | CASSASLASEQFF
TRBJ2-6 | TRBD2 | TRBV19 | - | TGTGCCAGTAGTATTAGAGCTAGCGGGTACTCTGGGGCCAACGTCCTGACTTTC | CASSIRASGYSGANVLTF
TRBJ1-3 | - | TRBV10-1 | - | TGCGCCAGCAGTGCGGACAGATCCTCTGGAAACACCATATATTTT | CASSADRSSGNTIYF
TRBJ2-1 | TRBD2 | TRBV10-3 | - | TGTGCCATCAGTGAGGCGGGAGGGGTCAATGAGCAGTTCTTC | CAISEAGGVNEQFF
TRBJ1-5 | TRBD1 | TRBV5-1 | - | TGCGCCAGCAGTGCCAGGACAGGGGATCAGCCCCAGCATTTT | CASSARTGDQPQHF
TRBJ2-2 | TRBD1 | TRBV29-1 | once | TGCAGCGGGACCACGGGACAGGCCGGCGGGGAGCTGTTTTTT | CSGTTGQAGGELFF
TRBJ2-2 | - | TRBV4-1 | - | TGCGCCAGCAGTCTAGACCGGAACACCGGGGAGCTGTTTTTT | CASSLDRNTGELFF
TRBJ2-7 | - | TRBV7-9 | - | TGTGCCAGCAGCTTAGATCCAGCGAGCTACGAGCAGTACTTC | CASSLDPASYEQYF
TRBJ2-1 | - | TRBV2 | - | TGTGCCAGCATGCTCAGGGTTGTCTCAAATGATGAGCAGTTCTTC | CASMLRVVSNDEQFF
TRBJ1-2 | - | TRBV7-3 | - | TGTGCCAGCAGCGAAACAGGGCCCCTTAACTATGGCTACACCTTC | CASSETGPLNYGYTF
TRBJ2-1 | - | TRBV4-3 | once | TGCGCCAGCAGTTACTTTAGCGGTTACAATGAGCAGTTCTTC | CASSYFSGYNEQFF
TRBJ2-4 | - | TRBV16 | - | TGTGCCAGCAGCCAGATTCCCGGGGCCAAAAACATTCAGTACTTC | CASSQIPGAKNIQYF
TRBJ2-1 | - | TRBV7-2 | - | TGTGCCAGCAGCTTACGTGGGCGCTCCTCGCCCCACAATGAGCAGTTCTTC | CASSLRGRSSPHNEQFF
TRBJ1-5 | - | TRBV19 | - | TGTGCCAGTAGTATCGGGGGGGATCAGCCCCAGCATTTT | CASSIGGDQPQHF